One sample yielded the 32 T cell receptor beta chains listed below, sequenced in a study of beta chain features in type 1 diabetes. Study results and limitations: Shorter TCRB CDR3s, moderately but significantly so, were found in Type 1 diabetes patients in all four CD4+ subsets.

All of the isolated RNA was reverse transcribed, so expressed TCRB transcripts were sequenced. Clones were read by immunoSEQ multiplex PCR, and TCRdb kept only the in-frame ones, dropping some. The sample has 300,000 or so clones, around an eighth seen once. Their specific antigens are unknown. Sequenced sample: naive CD4+ T cells from blood. The receptor source for this set is a woman aged 18-35 years with type 1 diabetes.

The sample holds a few counts of this clone. The rearrangement uses TRBV29-1 and TRBJ1-2, with 10 bases aligning to TRBD1. Germline CDR1 reads SQVTM; CDR2 reads ANQGSEA. Losses at the gene ends were 7 bases for V and 4 bases for J; bases not matched to a gene: 6. This CDR3 comprises 13 residues. CDR3 sequence (DNA): TGCAGCGCCGACGGGACAGGGGCCTATGGCTACACCTTC. Amino acids: CSADGTGAYGYTF.

This clone was seen only a few times. The sample contains more than one DNA sequence encoding this CDR3. This chain uses TRBV7-9 with TRBJ1-1, with D possibly TRBD1 on 5 matching bases. CDR1 and CDR2 (germline): SEHNR, FQNEAQ (reference sequence). This CDR3 is 13 amino acids long. V dropped 4 bases and J dropped 2 bases, with 8 bases sitting between them. CDR3 in amino acids: CASSSQGNTEAFF. CDR3 nucleotide sequence: TGTGCCAGCAGCTCCCAGGGTAACACTGAAGCTTTCTTT.

The J gene is TRBJ2-2, the V gene TRBV27; TRBD1 agrees at 9 bases. The CDR3 is 15 residues long. V was pared by 3 bases and J by 5 bases, with 4 bases of the junction left unmatched. Germline loops: CDR1 MNHEY, CDR2 SMNVEV (reference sequence). The CDR3 DNA is TGTGCCAGCAGTTTCGGGACAGGGCGAACCGGGGAGCTGTTTTTT. Translating gives CASSFGTGRTGELFF.

This clone showed up just a few times. This specimen includes other DNA sequences encoding the same CDR3. The V gene is TRBV18, the J gene TRBJ2-3; D gene ambiguous. From germline, CDR1 is KGHSH and CDR2 LQKENI. Trimming cost V 0 bases and J 5 bases, with 9 bases left between them. This CDR3 has 14 residues. CDR3 coding DNA: TGTGCCAGCTCACCACCTCCACGAGGAGATACGCAGTATTTT. This translates into CASSPPPRGDTQYF.

This clone was counted only a few times. This chain links TRBV4-3 with TRBJ1-1; D remains ambiguous. V was shortened by 0 bases and J by 1 base, with 12 bases between the two germline ends. CDR3 length: 16 residues. Germline CDR1 is LGHNA and CDR2 is YSLEER. CDR3 nucleotides: TGCGCCAGCAGCCAAGATACTTGGTCTGGGAACACTGAAGCTTTCTTT. It specifies CASSQDTWSGNTEAFF.

This chain uses TRBV27 with TRBJ1-2; D unclear. The germline V and J ends were trimmed by 2 bases and 2 bases, with 6 bases remaining between them. The CDR3 sequence is 13 residues long. Germline V lookup: CDR1 MNHEY, CDR2 SMNVEV (reference sequence). The DNA of the CDR3 is TGTGCCAGCAGTTTAGGGAGAAACTATGGCTACACCTTC. Translating it yields CASSLGRNYGYTF.

In this sample, this clone turned up a few times. V usage is TRBV5-6 and J usage is TRBJ2-3, with a possible D match to TRBD2 (6 bases). The CDR3 contains 17 residues. Trimming took off 5 bases at V and 4 bases at J, with 23 bases between the two ends. Looked up from germline, CDR1 is SGHDT and CDR2 is YYEEEE. The CDR3 sequence: CASSPPYGGTPADTQYF. CDR3 bases: TGTGCCAGCAGTCCCCCTTATGGTGGGACTCCCGCAGATACGCAGTATTTT.

The chain joins TRBV10-3 to TRBJ2-7; TRBD2 might be the D (5 bases). V lost 10 bases, J lost 4 bases, and 17 bases lay in between. The CDR3 contains 13 residues. Germline lookup yields CDR1 ENHRY and CDR2 SYGVKD. The CDR3 spells CATWSSASYEQYF. For the CDR3, the DNA is TGTGCCACCTGGAGTAGCGCTTCATACGAGCAGTACTTC.

This clone was seen a few times. This chain joins TRBV11-1 and TRBJ2-1; D is possibly TRBD2 (6 bases). V was pared by 5 bases and J by 5 bases, with 10 bases between. The CDR3 loop spans 13 amino acids. CDR1 is SGHAT, CDR2 FQDESV, per germline (reference sequence). CDR3 loop: CASSTGRDNEQFF. The DNA for the CDR3 is TGTGCCAGCAGCACCGGGAGAGACAATGAGCAGTTCTTC.

The J gene is TRBJ1-1, the V gene TRBV4-3; TRBD1 might be the D (5 bases). Germline V gene sequence: CDR1 LGHNA, CDR2 YSLEER. This CDR3 is 20 amino acids long. Trimming left V 0 bases short and J 3 bases short, with 26 bases between. The CDR3 bases are TGCGCCAGCAGCCAAGATCGATTAGTGCAGGTGGGGGGGAGGCACACTGAAGCTTTCTTT. Protein product: CASSQDRLVQVGGRHTEAFF.

This clone has more than one count but fewer than ten. The genes are TRBV7-9 and TRBJ2-1; the D is unclear. Germline CDR1 reads SEHNR; CDR2 reads FQNEAQ (reference sequence). The V end was cut by 5 bases, the J end by 7 bases, with 9 bases between. The CDR3 spans 12 residues. The CDR3 loop is CASSDRLNEQFF. CDR3 DNA: TGTGCCAGCAGCGACCGACTTAATGAGCAGTTCTTC.

This clone was recorded many times. J is TRBJ2-7 and V is TRBV29-1; 10 nucleotides align to TRBD1. The CDR3 is made up of 13 amino acids. CDR1 is SQVTM and CDR2 is ANQGSEA in the germline V gene. V shed 4 bases, J shed 5 bases, and the junction held 5 bases outside the gene matches. The CDR3 protein is CSVVGTGDHEQYV. The CDR3 DNA is TGCAGCGTTGTCGGGACAGGGGACCACGAGCAGTACGTC.

V gene TRBV9 combines with J gene TRBJ2-2; a weak D match, TRBD1 (5 bases). V gave up 4 bases and J gave up 6 bases, with 10 bases separating them. Germline V lookup: CDR1 SGDLS, CDR2 YYNGEE. The CDR3 is made up of 13 amino acids. The CDR3 protein is CASSRRTPGELFF. As DNA, the CDR3 is TGTGCCAGCAGCCGAAGGACACCCGGGGAGCTGTTTTTT.

This chain joins TRBV25-1 and TRBJ2-2; weak D call: TRBD1 (6 bases). The CDR3 has 15 residues. Trimming took 3 bases from V and 4 from J, leaving 12 bases between them. The V gene's germline CDR1 is MGHDK and CDR2 SYGVNS. Here the CDR3 DNA reads TGTGCCAGCAGTGACTCGAACAGGGCCACCGGGGAGCTGTTTTTT. As protein: CASSDSNRATGELFF.

This clone has only a few counts. V gene TRBV28 combines with J gene TRBJ2-5; 9 bases match TRBD2. In germline, CDR1 is MDHEN, CDR2 SYDVKM. Germline trimming cut 3 bases from V and 4 bases from J; bases unmatched to any gene: 9. The CDR3 has 16 amino acids. This CDR3 is CASSLQVAGVLETQYF. The CDR3 DNA follows: TGTGCCAGCAGTTTGCAGGTAGCGGGAGTTTTAGAGACCCAGTACTTC.

V usage is TRBV19 and J usage is TRBJ2-7, with 12 bases lining up with TRBD2. This CDR3 region has 15 residues. Germline values: CDR1 LNHDA, CDR2 SQIVND (reference sequence). V lost 3 bases and J lost 5; bases outside the gene matches: 5. The CDR3 region is CASSISTSGRDEQYF. The CDR3 DNA is TGTGCCAGTAGTATTTCGACTAGCGGGAGAGACGAGCAGTACTTC.

Only a few counts were recorded for this clone. The chain combines TRBV2 with TRBJ2-5; D unclear. Germline lookup yields CDR1 SNHLY and CDR2 FYNNEI. Trimming removed 0 bases at V and 5 bases at J, with 10 bases between. This CDR3 region has 14 residues. CDR3 sequence reads: CASSEADWAETQYF. For the CDR3, the DNA is TGTGCCAGCAGTGAAGCGGATTGGGCGGAGACCCAGTACTTC.

This chain uses TRBV19 with TRBJ2-1; 8 nucleotides match TRBD1. Trimming took 5 bases from V and 7 from J; bases not matched to a gene: 10. Per germline, CDR1 LNHDA and CDR2 SQIVND (reference sequence). CDR3 size: 15 residues. The DNA of the CDR3 is TGTGCCAGTAGTGCCTTCCGGACAGGGCGAAATGAGCAGTTCTTC. As protein: CASSAFRTGRNEQFF.

The chain is built from TRBV4-3 and TRBJ1-5; no reliable D call. The length of the CDR3 is 16 residues. V lost 0 bases to trimming and J lost 2 bases, with 11 bases between them. Germline values: CDR1 LGHNA, CDR2 YSLEER. CDR3 DNA sequence: TGCGCCAGCAGCCAAGATCGCGGGGTCGGCAATCAGCCCCAGCATTTT. Translated, it gives CASSQDRGVGNQPQHF.

In this sample, this clone turned up a few times. V usage is TRBV18 and J usage is TRBJ2-4, with 14 bases lining up with TRBD2. The CDR3 spans 18 residues. Germline loops: CDR1 KGHSH, CDR2 LQKENI. V lost 6 bases and J lost 2; bases outside the gene matches: 9. CDR3 in DNA: TGTGCCAGCTCCCCCGGGACTAGCGGGAGTGTATCCAAAAACATTCAGTACTTC. It is translated as CASSPGTSGSVSKNIQYF.

In its sample, this clone was seen once. This chain links TRBV11-3 with TRBJ2-7, with D perhaps matching TRBD1 (5 bases). Germline assignment: CDR1 SGHNT and CDR2 YENEEA. Trimming removed 1 base from V and 0 bases from J, with 7 bases in between. The CDR3 has 14 amino acids. As DNA, the CDR3 is TGTGCCAGCAGCTTAGGCAGGGTCTCCTACGAGCAGTACTTC. This encodes CASSLGRVSYEQYF.

The genes are TRBV2 and TRBJ1-2; 7 positions agree with TRBD1. The CDR3 has 12 residues. CDR1 and CDR2 from the germline V gene are SNHLY and FYNNEI. V lost 7 bases and J lost 8; bases outside the gene matches: 7. The CDR3 sequence: CASMEGAAGYTF. CDR3 in DNA: TGTGCCAGCATGGAGGGGGCGGCGGGCTACACCTTC.

The gene calls are TRBV18 and TRBJ1-2; a weak D match, TRBD1 (5 bases). The CDR3 spans 14 residues. Germline CDR1 is KGHSH and CDR2 is LQKENI. Trimming took 2 bases from V and 7 from J, leaving 14 bases between them. For the CDR3, the DNA is TGTGCCAGCTCACCATTAGATCGTACAGGTGGCTACACCTTC. Protein product: CASSPLDRTGGYTF.

The CDR3 DNA is TGTGCCAGCAGCTCGCTGGGAGGTAGCGGGAGCTTTCCTGAGCAGTTCTTC. Translation gives CASSSLGGSGSFPEQFF. This chain uses TRBV11-2 with TRBJ2-1; 9 nucleotides match TRBD2. V lost 4 bases and J lost 9; bases outside the gene matches: 16. This CDR3 has 17 residues. Germline V gene sequence: CDR1 SGHAT, CDR2 FQNNGV.

The chain recombines TRBV5-1 with TRBJ1-5; the D is unclear. Trimming left V 4 bases short and J 7 bases short, with 12 bases between. In germline, CDR1 is SGHRS, CDR2 YFSETQ. The CDR3 consists of 13 residues. This chain's CDR3 is CASSPHGEQPQHF. The CDR3 DNA sequence: TGCGCCAGCAGCCCCCATGGAGAACAGCCCCAGCATTTT.

This clone was observed a few times. This chain connects TRBV15 to TRBJ2-1; no clear D gene. Germline V gene sequence: CDR1 LNHNV, CDR2 YYDKDF (reference sequence). The CDR3 length is 12 residues. V was clipped by 2 bases and J by 9 bases, with 8 bases between them. This CDR3 is CATSRRSSEQFF. The CDR3 DNA sequence: TGTGCCACCAGCAGAAGGTCTAGTGAGCAGTTCTTC.

The rearrangement uses TRBV2 and TRBJ1-2, with TRBD1 matching over 7 bases. The CDR3 consists of 14 residues. CDR1 is SNHLY, CDR2 FYNNEI, per germline. The V gene end was trimmed by 6 bases and the J gene end by 8 bases; junction bases not matched to a gene: 12. CDR3 region: CASSILDRVYGYTF. The CDR3 nucleotides are TGTGCCAGCAGCATACTCGACAGGGTTTACGGCTACACCTTC.

This clone occurred a few times. V and J are TRBV11-3 and TRBJ2-7, with a tentative D call TRBD2 (6 bases). V lost 1 base to trimming and J lost 4 bases, with 8 bases between them. CDR3 size: 13 residues. Germline CDR1 and CDR2: SGHNT and YENEEA. Here the CDR3 reads CASSLVRGYEQYV. CDR3 DNA sequence: TGTGCCAGCAGCTTAGTCCGGGGGTACGAGCAGTACGTC.

This clone came up a few times. The rearrangement joins TRBV20-1 to TRBJ2-7; TRBD2 might be the D (5 bases). CDR1 is DFQATT, CDR2 SNEGSKA, per germline (reference sequence). V gave up 3 bases and J gave up 7 bases, with 10 bases separating them. This CDR3 has 11 residues. CDR3 bases: TGCAGTGCTAGGGGTCCGGGGGAGCAGTACGTC. Translating it yields CSARGPGEQYV.

The chain uses TRBV6-5 and TRBJ1-1; D perhaps matches TRBD1 (6 bases). Germline CDR1 is MNHEY and CDR2 is SVGAGI. Trimming pared 6 bases from V and 4 bases from J, leaving 18 bases between. This CDR3 has 15 residues. CDR3 residues: CASSLAGQGRTEAFF. CDR3 nucleotide sequence: TGTGCCAGCAGCCTTGCTGGGCAGGGGCGCACTGAAGCTTTCTTT.

This clone was seen a handful of times. The V and J genes are TRBV19 and TRBJ1-2; D gene ambiguous. Trimming left V 7 bases short and J 3 bases short, with 15 bases between. The CDR3 extends over 14 amino acids. Per the germline V gene, CDR1 is LNHDA and CDR2 is SQIVND (reference sequence). The CDR3 region has the DNA TGTGCCAGTAACCCAGAGCCTGCGGACTATGGCTACACCTTC. It specifies CASNPEPADYGYTF.

This chain uses TRBV5-4 with TRBJ2-2; 7 bases fit TRBD1. CDR3 size: 15 residues. The germline V gene encodes CDR1 SGHNT and CDR2 YYREEE (reference sequence). J lost 1 base, V lost 4 bases, and 4 bases had no gene match. The CDR3 DNA sequence: TGTGCCAGCAGCCTGGACAGGAGGAACACCGGGGAGCTGTTTTTT. It is translated as CASSLDRRNTGELFF.